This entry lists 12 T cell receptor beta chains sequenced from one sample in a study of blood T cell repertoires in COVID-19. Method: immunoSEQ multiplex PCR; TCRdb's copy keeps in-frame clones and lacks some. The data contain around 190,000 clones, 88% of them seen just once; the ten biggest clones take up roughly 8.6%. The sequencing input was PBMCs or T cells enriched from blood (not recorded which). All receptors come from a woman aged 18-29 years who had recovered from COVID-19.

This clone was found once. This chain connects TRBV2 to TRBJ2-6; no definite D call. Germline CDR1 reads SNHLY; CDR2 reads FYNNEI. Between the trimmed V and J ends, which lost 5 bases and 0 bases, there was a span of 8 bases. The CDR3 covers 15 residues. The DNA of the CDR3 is TGTGCCAGCAGTAAAGACAACTCTGGGGCCAACGTCCTGACTTTC. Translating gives CASSKDNSGANVLTF.

The CDR3 DNA reads TGTGCCAGCAGCCAAGAGACAGGGGGGCAGCCCCAGCATTTT. Translated, it gives CASSQETGGQPQHF. V usage is TRBV3-1 (or the pseudogene TRBV3-2) and J usage is TRBJ1-5; 9 bases are shared with TRBD1. V dropped 0 bases and J dropped 7; count of bases not matched to a gene: 1. The CDR3 covers 14 residues. CDR1 is LGHDT, CDR2 YNNKEL, per germline (reference sequence).

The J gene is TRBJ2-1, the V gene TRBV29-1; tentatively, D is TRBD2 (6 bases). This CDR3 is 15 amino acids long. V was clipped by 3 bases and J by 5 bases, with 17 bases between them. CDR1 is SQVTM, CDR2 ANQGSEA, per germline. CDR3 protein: CSVEAGRGGNNEQFF. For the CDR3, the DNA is TGCAGCGTTGAGGCGGGTCGGGGAGGAAACAATGAGCAGTTCTTC.

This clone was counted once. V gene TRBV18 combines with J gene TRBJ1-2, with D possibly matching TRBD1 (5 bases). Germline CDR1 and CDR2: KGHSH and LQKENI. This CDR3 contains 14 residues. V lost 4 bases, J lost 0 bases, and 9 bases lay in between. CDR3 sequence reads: CASSQGLANYGYTF. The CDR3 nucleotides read TGTGCCAGCTCACAGGGGTTAGCTAACTATGGCTACACCTTC.

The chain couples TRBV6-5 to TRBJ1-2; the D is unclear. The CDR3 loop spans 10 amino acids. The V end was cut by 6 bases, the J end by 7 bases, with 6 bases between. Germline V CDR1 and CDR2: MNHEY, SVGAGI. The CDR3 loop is CASSGGGYTF. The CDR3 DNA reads TGTGCCAGCAGCGGTGGTGGCTACACCTTC.

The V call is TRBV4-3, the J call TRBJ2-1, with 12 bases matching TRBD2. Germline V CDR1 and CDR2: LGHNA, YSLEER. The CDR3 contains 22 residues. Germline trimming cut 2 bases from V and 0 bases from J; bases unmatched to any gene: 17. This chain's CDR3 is CASSQFTSGGSLAQGSYNEQFF. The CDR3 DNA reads TGCGCCAGCAGCCAATTTACTAGCGGGGGGTCCCTGGCCCAAGGCTCCTACAATGAGCAGTTCTTC.

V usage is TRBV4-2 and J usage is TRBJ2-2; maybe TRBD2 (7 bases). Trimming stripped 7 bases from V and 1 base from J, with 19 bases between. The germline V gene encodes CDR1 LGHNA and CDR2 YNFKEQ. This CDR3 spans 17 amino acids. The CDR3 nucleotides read TGTGCCAGCACGGCAGCGGGACAATCAGGGAACACCGGGGAGCTGTTTTTT. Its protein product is CASTAAGQSGNTGELFF.

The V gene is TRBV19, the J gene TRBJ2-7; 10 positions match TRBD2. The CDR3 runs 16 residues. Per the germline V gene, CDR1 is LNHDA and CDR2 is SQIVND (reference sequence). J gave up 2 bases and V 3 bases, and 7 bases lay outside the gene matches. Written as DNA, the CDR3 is TGTGCCAGTAGTATCTTTAGCGGGAGGCGAACCTACGAGCAGTACTTC. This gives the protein CASSIFSGRRTYEQYF.

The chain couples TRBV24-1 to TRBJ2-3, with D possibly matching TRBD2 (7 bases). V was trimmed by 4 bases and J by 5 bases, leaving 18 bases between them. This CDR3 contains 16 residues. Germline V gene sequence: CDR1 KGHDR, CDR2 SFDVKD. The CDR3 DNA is TGTGCCACCAGTGAAGGGGTGGGGGGGCGAAAAGATACGCAGTATTTT. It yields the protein CATSEGVGGRKDTQYF.

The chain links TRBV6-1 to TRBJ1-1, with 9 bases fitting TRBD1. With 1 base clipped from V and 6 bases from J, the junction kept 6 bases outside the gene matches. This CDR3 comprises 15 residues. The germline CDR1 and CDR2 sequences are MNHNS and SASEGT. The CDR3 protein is CASSEVTGGISEAFF. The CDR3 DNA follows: TGTGCCAGCAGTGAAGTCACAGGGGGCATTTCTGAAGCTTTCTTT.

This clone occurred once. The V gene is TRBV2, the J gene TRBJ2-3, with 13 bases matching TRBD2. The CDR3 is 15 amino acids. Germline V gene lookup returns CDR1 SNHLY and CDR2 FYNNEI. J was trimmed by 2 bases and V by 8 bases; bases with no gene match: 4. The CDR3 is CASRLAGGLTDTQYF. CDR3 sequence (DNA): TGTGCCAGCCGACTAGCGGGAGGACTCACAGATACGCAGTATTTT.

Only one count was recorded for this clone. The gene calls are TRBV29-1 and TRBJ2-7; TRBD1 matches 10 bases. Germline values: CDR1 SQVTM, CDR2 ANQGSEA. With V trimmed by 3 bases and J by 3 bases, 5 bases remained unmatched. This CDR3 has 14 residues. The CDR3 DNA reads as TGCAGCGTTGATGCCGGGACAGGGGTCTACGAGCAGTACTTC. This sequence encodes CSVDAGTGVYEQYF.